This T cell receptor beta chain comes out of a study of OX40 agonist ivuxolimab in advanced cancers. General study points: Nonresponders, in some cases, also had low normalized T-cell clonal expansion.

The data were produced by immunoSEQ multiplex PCR, yet TCRdb's version contains in-frame clones alone and is incomplete. The data hold 99,000 or so clones, with more than 85% observed a single time. Concerning this clone itself: What it binds is not known.

The sample consisted of CD4+ or CD8+ T cells sorted from blood, taken in a trial of the OX40 agonist ivuxolimab. The origin of this receptor is an adult with an advanced solid tumor such as melanoma, head and neck, liver or kidney cancer.

CDR3: CASSYSLNTGELFF. CDR3 sequence (DNA): TGTGCCAGCAGTTACTCGCTAAACACCGGGGAGCTGTTTTTT. The J gene is TRBJ2-2, the V gene TRBV6-6; D call uncertain. Trimming shortened V by 0 bases and J by 2 bases, and 4 bases separated the two germline ends. This CDR3 is 14 amino acids long. Per the germline V gene, CDR1 is MNHNY and CDR2 is SVGAGI (reference sequence).